This paragraph reports one T cell receptor beta chain. The sample originates from a study of tumor-infiltrating lymphocytes in primary liver carcinoma. The roughly 18-34 mg bulk tissue piece was not sorted before simultaneous RNA and DNA extraction. Total RNA (roughly 550 ng) served as template for TCR beta cDNA synthesis primed by a constant-region primer. Libraries of TCR beta came from three nested multiplex PCR rounds with slightly modified ARM-PCR. The first two PCR rounds used TRBV1-TRBV30 primers with a Cbeta primer, 9 to 11 cycles each. TCRdb re-analysed the multiplex PCR reads in MiXCR, keeping a single row per CDR3 protein. Among approximately 54,000 distinct CDR3 sequences listed, over 70% were seen once. This CDR3 is 13 amino acids long. The germline V gene encodes CDR1 LNHDA and CDR2 SQIVND (reference sequence). Between the trimmed V and J ends, which lost 5 bases and 0 bases, there was a span of 5 bases.

The TCR sequence derives from a man aged 35 to 55 with primary liver carcinoma and hepatitis B virus infection. This sequence joins TRBV19 and TRBJ1-5; D is ambiguous. Sequencing used liver tumor tissue from sampling region 2. Subset reported: tumor region T2, inferior pole. For the CDR3, the DNA is TGTGCCAGTAGTGCTTATAGCAATCAGCCCCAGCATTTT. Translating it yields CASSAYSNQPQHF.